This entry features one TCR beta chain sequence. The source of the sample is a study of blood T cell repertoires in COVID-19. Background on the study: The analysed material was cDNA or gDNA that came from T cells, B-cell-depleted T cells, or PBMCs.

V was clipped by 8 bases and J by 10 bases, with 21 bases between them. Germline V gene lookup returns CDR1 MNHNY and CDR2 SVGAGI (reference sequence). This CDR3 has 14 amino acids. In the authors' methods: Estimation of nucleated cell counts was performed using reference gene primer amplification. Method: immunoSEQ multiplex PCR; TCRdb's copy keeps in-frame clones and lacks some. That table gives V, J and clone size, and the DNA gave D and trimming. Of 35,000 to 50,000 clones detected, approximately 88% appear once; the ten largest clones hold about 14%. This sequence was found in a man aged 50 or older with active or convalescent COVID-19. Sequenced: peripheral blood. The genes are TRBV6-6 and TRBJ2-1, with D unclear. The CDR3 region has the DNA TGTGCCAGCTTTGAGACGGCGGCATTCGGGGAGCAGTTCTTC. Protein: CASFETAAFGEQFF.